The 11 T cell receptor beta chains below were found in one sample sequenced in a study of cytomegalovirus exposure and HLA in healthy donors. PCR employed 60 Vbeta and 13 Jbeta primers. TCRdb's table, derived via immunoSEQ multiplex PCR, lists solely in-frame clones and lacks some. The data show some 120,000 clones, 82% seen once. The sample taken for sequencing was PBMCs. The receptors here all came from a male donor in good health and CMV-seropositive.

This clone was detected once. The chain is built from TRBV5-4 and TRBJ2-1; 8 bases line up with TRBD1. The CDR3 totals 15 residues. With 4 bases clipped from V and 6 bases from J, the junction kept 9 bases outside the gene matches. Germline lookup yields CDR1 SGHNT and CDR2 YYREEE (reference sequence). The CDR3 DNA follows: TGTGCCAGCAGCCTACAGGGGGTCCCCGGCAATGAGCAGTTCTTC. Its translation is CASSLQGVPGNEQFF.

The chain uses TRBV7-6 and TRBJ1-2, with D maybe TRBD1 (5 bases). Trimming removed 0 bases at V and 2 bases at J, with 19 bases between. Germline V gene data show CDR1 as SGHVS and CDR2 as FNYEAQ. The CDR3 contains 18 residues. This CDR3 reads CASSLAQGRDELNYGYTF. CDR3 bases: TGTGCCAGCAGCTTAGCTCAGGGTCGAGACGAGTTGAACTATGGCTACACCTTC. The variable domain in full, completed from reference TRBV7-6 and TRBJ1-2, reads GAGVSQSPRYKVTKRGQDVALRCDPISGHVSLYWYRQALGQGPEFLTYFNYEAQQDKSGLPNDRFSAERPEGSISTLTIQRTEQRDSAMYRCASSLAQGRDELNYGYTFGSGTRLTVV.

The chain carries TRBV9 and TRBJ2-2, with 7 bases fitting TRBD2. V was pared by 4 bases and J by 4 bases, with 13 bases of the junction left unmatched. Germline V gene sequence: CDR1 SGDLS, CDR2 YYNGEE. This CDR3 spans 17 amino acids. The CDR3 protein is CASSPTLPLASTGELFF. DNA for the CDR3: TGTGCCAGCAGCCCTACCCTCCCACTAGCGAGCACCGGGGAGCTGTTTTTT.

CDR3 amino acids: CASSLEKTRVSEQYF. As DNA, the CDR3 is TGTGCCAGCAGCTTAGAGAAGACTAGGGTGAGCGAGCAGTACTTC. The rearrangement joins TRBV7-6 to TRBJ2-7; TRBD2 might be the D (6 bases). CDR3 length: 15 residues. V was clipped by 1 base and J by 6 bases, with 16 bases between them. In germline, CDR1 is SGHVS, CDR2 FNYEAQ.

V gene TRBV27 combines with J gene TRBJ1-1; the D is unclear. CDR1 and CDR2 (germline): MNHEY, SMNVEV (reference sequence). V gave up 4 bases and J gave up 6 bases, with 15 bases separating them. The CDR3 covers 14 residues. The CDR3 protein is CASSSTQVAAEAFF. CDR3 DNA sequence: TGTGCCAGCAGTTCCACTCAGGTTGCCGCTGAAGCTTTCTTT.

The chain uses TRBV4-3 and TRBJ1-2; D is undetermined. Germline V CDR1 and CDR2: LGHNA, YSLEER. The CDR3 spans 15 residues. V lost 0 bases and J lost 5, with 13 bases in between. CDR3 nucleotides: TGCGCCAGCAGCCAAGACACGGGGAGACCATATGGCTACACCTTC. Protein: CASSQDTGRPYGYTF.

V and J are TRBV7-2 and TRBJ2-7, with TRBD2 matching 7 bases. V gave up 6 bases and J gave up 7 bases; unmatched junction bases: 12. Germline V lookup: CDR1 SGHTA, CDR2 FQGNSA. This CDR3 spans 14 amino acids. For the CDR3, the DNA is TGTGCCAGCAGGTGGGGGGGGGACTACGCGGAGCAGTACTTC. This sequence encodes CASRWGGDYAEQYF.

The chain links TRBV6-1 to TRBJ1-5, with a weak D call TRBD1 (5 bases). Germline V gene lookup returns CDR1 MNHNS and CDR2 SASEGT. The CDR3 sequence is 13 residues long. V shed 7 bases and J shed 3 bases, with 10 bases lying between them. Here the CDR3 DNA reads TGTGCCAGCAAGGGACTCCTCAATCAGCCCCAGCATTTT. Protein product: CASKGLLNQPQHF.

The chain employs TRBV6-9 and TRBJ2-5; D perhaps matches TRBD1 (5 bases). V shed 6 bases and J shed 0 bases, with 17 bases lying between them. This CDR3 spans 16 amino acids. Germline V lookup: CDR1 MNHGY, CDR2 SVAAGI. The CDR3 loop reads CASRLRPATDQETQYF. The CDR3 nucleotides are TGTGCCAGCAGATTGCGCCCCGCGACAGACCAAGAGACCCAGTACTTC.

This chain uses TRBV10-3 with TRBJ2-5, with TRBD2 matching over 8 bases. With V trimmed by 4 bases and J by 5 bases, 6 bases remained unmatched. Germline values: CDR1 ENHRY, CDR2 SYGVKD. The CDR3 consists of 14 residues. CDR3 in DNA: TGTGCCATCAGTGCCCGGGAGGGCAGGGAGACCCAGTACTTC. Amino acids: CAISAREGRETQYF.

The sample holds one count of this clone. The J gene is TRBJ2-1, the V gene TRBV5-8; a weak D match, TRBD2 (5 bases). The CDR3 is 14 amino acids. Germline V gives CDR1 SGHTS, CDR2 YDEGEE. V was pared by 6 bases and J by 5 bases, with 15 bases between. The CDR3 coding sequence is TGTGCCAGCACTCGAGGGTGGAAGAACAATGAGCAGTTCTTC. Its protein is CASTRGWKNNEQFF.